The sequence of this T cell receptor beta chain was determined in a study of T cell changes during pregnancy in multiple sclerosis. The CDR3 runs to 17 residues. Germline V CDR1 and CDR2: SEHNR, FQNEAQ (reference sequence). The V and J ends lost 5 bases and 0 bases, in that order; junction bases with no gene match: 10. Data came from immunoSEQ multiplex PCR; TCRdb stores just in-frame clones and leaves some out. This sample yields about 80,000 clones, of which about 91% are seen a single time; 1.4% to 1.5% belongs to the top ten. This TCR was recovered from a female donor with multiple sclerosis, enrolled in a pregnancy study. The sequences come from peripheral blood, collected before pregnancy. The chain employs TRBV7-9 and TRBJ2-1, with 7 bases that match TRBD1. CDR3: CASSGLTGLSSYNEQFF. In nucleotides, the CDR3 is TGTGCCAGCAGCGGACTGACAGGGCTGAGCTCCTACAATGAGCAGTTCTTC.